Listed here are 6 T cell receptor beta chains from one sample, sequenced in a study of CD8 T cells in ankylosing spondylitis. From the 5' RACE reads, TCRdb called clonotypes with MiXCR, one entry per CDR3 protein. The data show approximately 100,000 distinct CDR3 sequences, under 30% seen once. The sequencing input was synovial fluid, either unsorted or a sorted T cell fraction (not recorded which). The receptors were sampled from a male donor with ankylosing spondylitis.

In this sample, this clonotype turned up a few times. The chain couples TRBV6-1 to TRBJ2-2; 10 bases align to TRBD2. This CDR3 region has 15 residues. The trim removed 6 bases at V and 4 bases at J, leaving 5 bases unmatched. From germline, CDR1 is MNHNS and CDR2 SASEGT. The CDR3 loop is CASSGLADRTGELFF. CDR3 DNA sequence: TGTGCCAGCAGCGGACTAGCGGATCGCACCGGGGAGCTGTTTTTT.

The rearrangement joins TRBV19 to TRBJ2-6; D not resolved. Germline lookup yields CDR1 LNHDA and CDR2 SQIVND (reference sequence). There are 13 residues in the CDR3. The germline V and J ends were trimmed by 9 bases and 1 base, with 7 bases remaining between them. The CDR3 is CASDLSGANVLTF. In nucleotides, the CDR3 is TGTGCCAGCGATCTTTCTGGGGCCAACGTCCTGACTTTC. Full variable domain (rest looked up from reference TRBV19 and TRBJ2-6): DGGITQSPKYLFRKEGQNVTLSCEQNLNHDAMYWYRQDPGQGLRLIYYSQIVNDFQKGDIAEGYSVSREKKESFPLTVTSAQKNPTAFYLCASDLSGANVLTFGAGSRLTVL.

This clonotype has a handful of counts. The V and J genes are TRBV18 and TRBJ2-1; 10 positions match TRBD1. This CDR3 comprises 15 residues. The V and J ends lost 3 bases and 7 bases, in that order; junction bases with no gene match: 6. Germline loops: CDR1 KGHSH, CDR2 LQKENI. The CDR3 DNA reads as TGTGCCAGCTCACCTAGACAGGGGGCGGCAAATGAGCAGTTCTTC. Amino acids: CASSPRQGAANEQFF.

The rearrangement joins TRBV12-3 or TRBV12-4 to TRBJ2-5; tentatively, D is TRBD2 (5 bases). V lost 4 bases to trimming and J lost 4 bases, with 10 bases between them. This CDR3 region has 13 residues. CDR3 sequence (DNA): TGTGCCAGCAGTTCGAGTAGCGTAGAGACCCAGTACTTC. Encoded protein: CASSSSSVETQYF.

This clonotype is deemed medium-sized. This rearrangement joins TRBV25-1 to TRBJ2-1; D unresolved. The ends were cut back, 2 bases at V and 4 bases at J, with 3 bases in the middle. The CDR3 is 12 amino acids. Germline V gene sequence: CDR1 MGHDK, CDR2 SYGVNS. For the CDR3, the DNA is TGTGCCAGCAGTGAAAATTACAATGAGCAGTTCTTC. Translating it yields CASSENYNEQFF.

The gene calls are TRBV6-1 and TRBJ1-1, with D uncertain. Looked up from germline, CDR1 is MNHNS and CDR2 is SASEGT. The CDR3 runs to 13 residues. Between the trimmed V and J ends, which lost 6 bases and 6 bases, there was a span of 14 bases. CDR3 residues: CASSVERIAEAFF. The CDR3, as DNA: TGTGCCAGCAGCGTAGAAAGGATTGCTGAAGCTTTCTTT.